These 27 T cell receptor beta chains came from one sample sequenced in a study of multiple sclerosis patients with progressive multifocal leukoencephalopathy. Time point denoted: before natalizumab initiation. Profiled with immunoSEQ multiplex PCR; TCRdb holds only in-frame clones, not every one. The data hold more than 30,000 clones, with about 92% observed a single time. Sequences were obtained from PBMCs. The source is a man aged 30 to 39 with multiple sclerosis.

This clone has just one count. V is TRBV27 and J is TRBJ2-1; TRBD2 is a possible D gene (7 bases). The germline V gene has CDR1 MNHEY and CDR2 SMNVEV (reference sequence). The ends were cut back, 0 bases at V and 4 bases at J, with 16 bases in the middle. There are 17 residues in the CDR3. The CDR3 nucleotides are TGTGCCAGCAGTTTATCCGGAGGGGGAGCGGGATACAATGAGCAGTTCTTC. Protein sequence: CASSLSGGGAGYNEQFF.

J is TRBJ2-1 and V is TRBV27, with TRBD2 matching over 8 bases. After removal of 4 bases from V and 9 bases from J, the junction contained 14 bases not matched to a gene. Germline CDR1 MNHEY, CDR2 SMNVEV (reference sequence). The CDR3 has 16 residues. CDR3 DNA: TGTGCCAGCAGTTCGAATTCAGCGGGAGAGTTTCTTGAGCAGTTCTTC. It codes for CASSSNSAGEFLEQFF.

The gene calls are TRBV18 and TRBJ2-3; D unresolved. Germline V CDR1 and CDR2: KGHSH, LQKENI. This CDR3 has 17 amino acids. V was trimmed by 1 base and J by 0 bases, leaving 14 bases between them. CDR3 sequence (DNA): TGTGCCAGCTCACCACGTATCGTGTTGACTAGCACAGATACGCAGTATTTT. Residues: CASSPRIVLTSTDTQYF.

The chain joins TRBV11-3 to TRBJ2-7; D might be TRBD2 (6 bases). Germline CDR1 is SGHNT and CDR2 is YENEEA. The CDR3 extends over 14 amino acids. V was shortened by 3 bases and J by 2 bases, with 11 bases between the two germline ends. The CDR3 region is CASSLAGRAYEQYV. The DNA for the CDR3 is TGTGCCAGCAGCTTGGCGGGACGAGCCTACGAGCAGTACGTC.

The gene calls are TRBV19 and TRBJ2-5, with D perhaps TRBD1 or TRBD2 (5 bases each). Germline CDR1 is LNHDA and CDR2 is SQIVND (reference sequence). This CDR3 comprises 16 residues. V was pared by 6 bases and J by 3 bases, with 20 bases between. The CDR3 sequence: CASSLITGTEKETQYF. The CDR3 region has the DNA TGTGCCAGTAGCCTCATAACCGGGACGGAAAAAGAGACCCAGTACTTC.

The count of this clone is one. This chain joins TRBV15 and TRBJ1-1; TRBD1 might be the D (6 bases). Germline-derived CDR1 and CDR2 are LNHNV and YYDKDF (reference sequence). The V and J ends lost 0 bases and 5 bases respectively, with 13 bases between them. This CDR3 comprises 15 residues. The CDR3 loop reads CATSRDGTGRTEAFF. CDR3 DNA: TGTGCCACCAGCAGAGATGGAACAGGGAGAACTGAAGCTTTCTTT. Supplemented by reference TRBV15 and TRBJ1-1, the full variable domain reads DAMVIQNPRYQVTQFGKPVTLSCSQTLNHNVMYWYQQKSSQAPKLLFHYYDKDFNNEADTPDNFQSRRPNTSFCFLDIRSPGLGDTAMYLCATSRDGTGRTEAFFGQGTRLTVV.

V usage is TRBV29-1 and J usage is TRBJ1-1; D possibly corresponds to TRBD1 (6 bases). Per the germline V gene, CDR1 is SQVTM and CDR2 is ANQGSEA. V lost 4 bases, J lost 4 bases, and 16 bases lay in between. The CDR3 consists of 14 residues. CDR3 nucleotide sequence: TGCAGCGTTGGTTGGGGGGGCATGGGCACTGAAGCTTTCTTT. Its translation: CSVGWGGMGTEAFF.

This chain joins TRBV19 and TRBJ2-3; unclear D gene. Trimming removed 2 bases from V and 2 bases from J, with 8 bases in between. The CDR3 is 14 residues long. Germline V lookup: CDR1 LNHDA, CDR2 SQIVND (reference sequence). DNA of the CDR3: TGTGCCAGTAGTATAAAGCGTACCACAGATACGCAGTATTTT. It encodes CASSIKRTTDTQYF.

The gene calls are TRBV9 and TRBJ1-4; unclear D gene. The germline CDR1 and CDR2 sequences are SGDLS and YYNGEE. Trimming left V 4 bases short and J 2 bases short, with 15 bases between. The CDR3 is 16 amino acids. The CDR3 region has the DNA TGTGCCAGCAGCATTAACCCGGGCGAGACTAATGAAAAACTGTTTTTT. Protein product: CASSINPGETNEKLFF.

This clone has only a few counts. J is TRBJ1-1 and V is TRBV19; unclear D gene. Trimming took 7 bases from V and 5 from J, leaving 11 bases between them. This CDR3 spans 12 amino acids. CDR1 and CDR2 (germline): LNHDA, SQIVND (reference sequence). Here the CDR3 reads CASTEGGTEAFF. The CDR3 region has the DNA TGTGCCAGTACCGAAGGTGGGACTGAAGCTTTCTTT.

DNA of the CDR3: TGTGCCAGTAGTATCGCCCCCTTGAGCAATCAGCCCCAGCATTTT. Translated, it gives CASSIAPLSNQPQHF. The chain carries TRBV19 and TRBJ1-5; D gene uncertain. Trimming pared 3 bases from V and 1 base from J, leaving 10 bases between. Germline V CDR1 and CDR2: LNHDA, SQIVND (reference sequence). The CDR3 covers 15 residues.

The J gene is TRBJ2-1, the V gene TRBV4-3; D may correspond to TRBD1 or TRBD2 (6 bases each). V lost 7 bases, J lost 2 bases, and 15 bases lay in between. The CDR3 spans 15 residues. Germline V gene data show CDR1 as LGHNA and CDR2 as YSLEER. The CDR3 nucleotides are TGCGCCAGCACCCCGGAGGGGGAGGCCTACAATGAGCAGTTCTTC. Translating it yields CASTPEGEAYNEQFF.

This chain joins TRBV28 and TRBJ2-3; D perhaps matches TRBD2 (6 bases). Germline V gives CDR1 MDHEN, CDR2 SYDVKM. The CDR3 totals 12 residues. Trimming removed 6 bases from V and 5 bases from J, with 9 bases in between. The CDR3 sequence: CASSRGLDTQYF. CDR3 bases: TGTGCCAGCAGCCGGGGACTAGATACGCAGTATTTT. The full variable domain, with the rest looked up from reference TRBV28 and TRBJ2-3, is DVKVTQSSRYLVKRTGEKVFLECVQDMDHENMFWYRQDPGLGLRLIYFSYDVKMKEKGDIPEGYSVSREKKERFSLILESASTNQTSMYLCASSRGLDTQYFGPGTRLTVL.

This chain links TRBV9 with TRBJ2-7; D gene uncertain. Germline V gene sequence: CDR1 SGDLS, CDR2 YYNGEE. The CDR3 totals 16 residues. The V end lost 3 bases, the J end lost 4 bases, and 20 bases lay between the germline ends. CDR3 sequence: CASSEGPELLSYEQYF. In DNA form, the CDR3 reads TGTGCCAGCAGCGAGGGCCCAGAACTCCTATCATACGAGCAGTACTTC. Full variable domain (remainder filled in from reference TRBV9 and TRBJ2-7): DSGVTQTPKHLITATGQRVTLRCSPRSGDLSVYWYQQSLDQGLQFLIQYYNGEERAKGNILERFSAQQFPDLHSELNLSSLELGDSALYFCASSEGPELLSYEQYFGPGTRLTVT.

The chain carries TRBV21-1 and TRBJ2-7; TRBD2, the D gene given by the table, was not confirmed from the DNA. TRBV21-1 is a documented pseudogene. The CDR3 runs 15 residues. CDR3 protein: CASSKETSGRHEQYV. In DNA form, the CDR3 reads TGTGCCAGCAGCAAAGAGACTAGCGGGAGGCACGAGCAGTACGTC.

V is TRBV7-2 and J is TRBJ2-5; maybe TRBD2 (6 bases). Trimming cost V 5 bases and J 11 bases, with 12 bases left between them. From germline, CDR1 is SGHTA and CDR2 FQGNSA. CDR3 length equals 11 residues. The CDR3 bases are TGTGCCAGCAGCGCGTGGGGGGAGCAGTACTTC. It translates to CASSAWGEQYF.

The J gene is TRBJ2-7, the V gene TRBV6-1; D call uncertain. The V end lost 6 bases, the J end lost 5 bases, and 17 bases lay between the germline ends. Germline V gene data show CDR1 as MNHNS and CDR2 as SASEGT. CDR3 length: 14 residues. CDR3 bases: TGTGCCAGCAGAGCCGGGCCCCGCGAGAACGAGCAGTACGTC. Its translation: CASRAGPRENEQYV.

The rearrangement joins TRBV7-3 to TRBJ2-1, with 10 bases fitting TRBD2. CDR3 length equals 16 residues. V trimming: 4 bases; J trimming: 8 bases; junction bases outside the gene matches: 11. The germline V gene has CDR1 SGHTA and CDR2 FQGTGA. The chain's CDR3 is CASSSRPSGRSDEQFF. As DNA, the CDR3 is TGTGCCAGCAGCTCCCGTCCTAGCGGGAGATCGGATGAGCAGTTCTTC.

This clone occurred once. This sequence joins TRBV12-5 and TRBJ1-5, with D perhaps matching TRBD1 (5 bases). The V end lost 6 bases, the J end lost 6 bases, and 15 bases lay between the germline ends. The CDR3 loop spans 14 amino acids. Germline assignment: CDR1 LGHNT and CDR2 FRNRAP. The DNA for the CDR3 is TGTGCTAGTGGCCCTGCCGGTGGGGCTCAGCCCCAGCATTTT. Translation: CASGPAGGAQPQHF.

This chain uses TRBV10-3 with TRBJ2-5, with TRBD2 matching 8 bases. J lost 4 bases, V lost 7 bases, and 11 bases had no gene match. This CDR3 has 15 amino acids. Germline V lookup: CDR1 ENHRY, CDR2 SYGVKD. The CDR3, as DNA: TGTGCCATCAAAGGCTCAAGCGGGGGAGTAGAGACCCAGTACTTC. Its translation: CAIKGSSGGVETQYF.

This clone occurred once. The genes are TRBV5-1 and TRBJ2-7; 13 nucleotides align to TRBD2. Germline V CDR1 and CDR2: SGHRS, YFSETQ. Losses at the gene ends were 2 bases for V and 5 bases for J; bases not matched to a gene: 4. The CDR3 has 15 residues. CDR3 region: CASSLGLAGANEQYV. The CDR3 DNA reads as TGCGCCAGCAGCTTAGGACTAGCGGGAGCCAACGAGCAGTACGTC.

This chain uses TRBV11-1 with TRBJ2-7, with D perhaps TRBD1 or TRBD2 (5 bases each). CDR1 is SGHAT and CDR2 is FQDESV in the germline V gene (reference sequence). This CDR3 has 15 amino acids. V lost 2 bases and J 3 bases, leaving 14 bases between the germline ends. Written as DNA, the CDR3 is TGTGCCAGCAGCTTACCCGGGGCCTCCGGCTACGAGCAGTACTTC. Translated, it gives CASSLPGASGYEQYF.

This sequence joins TRBV5-1 and TRBJ2-3; weak D call: TRBD2 (6 bases). V was trimmed by 4 bases and J by 7 bases, leaving 13 bases between them. There are 13 residues in the CDR3. Germline V gene sequence: CDR1 SGHRS, CDR2 YFSETQ. CDR3 coding DNA: TGCGCCAGCAGCCCGGACGGGGGTTATACGCAGTATTTT. Its protein is CASSPDGGYTQYF.

The chain employs TRBV11-2 and TRBJ2-7; TRBD1 or TRBD2 may be the D gene (5 bases each). The CDR3 totals 13 residues. V was clipped by 4 bases and J by 3 bases, with 10 bases between them. CDR1 and CDR2 (germline): SGHAT, FQNNGV. The CDR3 spells CASSSGRFYEQYF. CDR3 in DNA: TGTGCCAGCAGCTCGGGACGGTTCTACGAGCAGTACTTC. The variable domain in full, with the rest retrieved from reference TRBV11-2 and TRBJ2-7, is EAGVAQSPRYKIIEKRQSVAFWCNPISGHATLYWYQQILGQGPKLLIQFQNNGVVDDSQLPKDRFSAERLKGVDSTLKIQPAKLEDSAVYLCASSSGRFYEQYFGPGTRLTVT.

This chain uses TRBV15 with TRBJ1-2, with unresolved D. Germline CDR1 LNHNV, CDR2 YYDKDF (reference sequence). The CDR3 consists of 16 residues. V gave up 0 bases and J gave up 5 bases, with 16 bases separating them. As DNA, the CDR3 is TGTGCCACCAGCAGAGAAGGACGCTTAAATTCGTATGGCTACACCTTC. Protein: CATSREGRLNSYGYTF.

This chain uses TRBV4-1 with TRBJ1-1, with D unclear. The CDR3 runs to 16 residues. V lost 3 bases, J lost 0 bases, and 14 bases lay in between. The germline CDR1 and CDR2 sequences are MGHRA and YSYEKL. CDR3 residues: CASSQGVEVMNTEAFF. The CDR3 DNA reads as TGCGCCAGCAGCCAGGGTGTCGAGGTTATGAACACTGAAGCTTTCTTT.

J is TRBJ1-1 and V is TRBV7-9, with 11 bases aligning to TRBD1. After removal of 6 bases from V and 7 bases from J, the junction contained 4 bases not matched to a gene. The CDR3 totals 13 residues. From germline, CDR1 is SEHNR and CDR2 FQNEAQ (reference sequence). DNA of the CDR3: TGTGCCAGCAGGCACGGGACAGGGGGTGAAGCTTTCTTT. This codes for CASRHGTGGEAFF. Using reference TRBV7-9 and TRBJ1-1 for the parts outside the CDR3, the full variable domain is DTGVSQNPRHKITKRGQNVTFRCDPISEHNRLYWYRQTLGQGPEFLTYFQNEAQLEKSRLLSDRFSAERPKGSFSTLEIQRTEQGDSAMYLCASRHGTGGEAFFGQGTRLTVV.